This T cell receptor (beta chain) was captured by sequencing in a study of identical twins. TCRdb recomputed calls from the 5' RACE reads with MiXCR, one row per CDR3 protein. The sample yields roughly 720,000 distinct CDR3 sequences, approximately 18% seen once. Germline V gene data show CDR1 as MNHEY and CDR2 as SVGEGT. J was trimmed by 9 bases and V by 6 bases; bases with no gene match: 3. The CDR3 sequence is 11 residues long. These data also featured in a second study, about T cells expressing NK-cell markers. Per that study: Dominant NKG2C+ clonotype frequencies of about 1.0-8% of CD8+ T cells were measured in about 6 donors.

This clonotype was obtained from a woman in her late teens or twenties in good health. Sequenced sample: PBMCs. The rearrangement uses TRBV6-2 or TRBV6-3 and TRBJ2-5; 8 positions agree with TRBD2. The CDR3 coding sequence is TGTGCCAGCAGCGCAGCGGGGGCCCAGTACTTC. This sequence encodes CASSAAGAQYF.